These 18 T cell receptor beta chains share one sample of origin, sequenced in a study of blood T cell repertoires in COVID-19. Libraries were prepared by immunoSEQ multiplex PCR; TCRdb keeps only in-frame clonotypes and omits some of them. The sample carries 500,000 to 600,000 clones, 70% to 90% recorded once. The source material was peripheral blood. The receptor source for this set is a woman aged 50 to 60 with COVID-19, enrolled during active disease.

The chain uses TRBV11-3 and TRBJ2-2; maybe TRBD1 (5 bases). Germline V gene sequence: CDR1 SGHNT, CDR2 YENEEA. V lost 1 base, J lost 4 bases, and 10 bases lay in between. This CDR3 is 15 amino acids long. The CDR3 DNA reads TGTGCCAGCAGCTTAGTCGCCAGGGCCACCGGGGAGCTGTTTTTT. Amino acids: CASSLVARATGELFF.

The CDR3 DNA reads TGTGCCAGCAGTCCAGGGTCACCACCGGGCGAGCAGTACTTC. Translating gives CASSPGSPPGEQYF. The gene calls are TRBV27 and TRBJ2-7, with D possibly TRBD1 on 5 matching bases. The length of the CDR3 is 14 residues. CDR1 is MNHEY, CDR2 SMNVEV, per germline (reference sequence). V gave up 5 bases and J gave up 6 bases, with 17 bases separating them.

This chain joins TRBV6-5 and TRBJ1-4, with TRBD1 matching over 8 bases. V was clipped by 7 bases and J by 7 bases; unmatched bases: 8. The CDR3 covers 14 residues. Germline-derived CDR1 and CDR2 are MNHEY and SVGAGI. CDR3 in DNA: TGTGCCAGCACGCCCGACAGGGGCTTTGAAAAACTGTTTTTT. This sequence encodes CASTPDRGFEKLFF.

This clone was found once. This chain links TRBV10-1 with TRBJ2-3, with no clear D. Deletions cut 5 bases from V and 4 bases from J, with 7 bases between. Germline CDR1 is WNHNN and CDR2 is SYGVQD (reference sequence). The CDR3 totals 12 residues. DNA for the CDR3: TGCGCCAGCAGTTCCGTCCCAGATACGCAGTATTTT. Translating gives CASSSVPDTQYF.

The chain joins TRBV5-1 to TRBJ1-1; tentatively, D is TRBD1 (5 bases). There are 14 residues in the CDR3. Trimming removed 2 bases from V and 6 bases from J, with 14 bases in between. From germline, CDR1 is SGHRS and CDR2 YFSETQ. Here the CDR3 reads CASSLLGGVPEAFF. CDR3 coding DNA: TGCGCCAGCAGCTTACTGGGGGGGGTCCCTGAAGCTTTCTTT. Supplemented by reference TRBV5-1 and TRBJ1-1, the full variable domain reads KAGVTQTPRYLIKTRGQQVTLSCSPISGHRSVSWYQQTPGQGLQFLFEYFSETQRNKGNFPGRFSGRQFSNSRSEMNVSTLELGDSALYLCASSLLGGVPEAFFGQGTRLTVV.

This sequence joins TRBV5-1 and TRBJ1-2; 9 bases match TRBD1. This CDR3 is 16 amino acids long. Germline values: CDR1 SGHRS, CDR2 YFSETQ. The ends lost 4 bases at V and 1 base at J; junction bases unmatched: 8. The CDR3 sequence is CASSLSDRGGNYGYTF. CDR3 coding DNA: TGCGCCAGCAGCCTGTCGGACAGGGGAGGTAACTATGGCTACACCTTC.

The chain carries TRBV11-2 and TRBJ2-7; 10 nucleotides match TRBD1. There are 16 residues in the CDR3. The germline V gene has CDR1 SGHAT and CDR2 FQNNGV. Losses at the gene ends were 5 bases for V and 5 bases for J; bases not matched to a gene: 12. In nucleotides, the CDR3 is TGTGCCAGCAGCATCGGTAGAGGGGACAGGGGAAACGAGCAGTACTTC. Protein: CASSIGRGDRGNEQYF.

This chain's CDR3 is CASSSLPRDRDNQPQHF. The CDR3 DNA sequence: TGTGCCAGCAGCTCTTTACCACGGGACAGGGACAATCAGCCCCAGCATTTT. The chain recombines TRBV7-8 with TRBJ1-5; TRBD1 matches at 9 bases. The CDR3 is made up of 17 amino acids. V shed 4 bases and J 3 bases; nucleotides not matched to a gene: 10. From germline, CDR1 is SGHVS and CDR2 FQNEAQ.

The chain couples TRBV5-1 to TRBJ2-5, with D possibly TRBD2 on 5 matching bases. V gave up 0 bases and J gave up 5 bases, with 17 bases separating them. This CDR3 is built from 16 residues. Germline values: CDR1 SGHRS, CDR2 YFSETQ. The CDR3 is CASSLGSTSGVETQYF. Written as DNA, the CDR3 is TGCGCCAGCAGCTTGGGGTCAACTAGTGGGGTGGAGACCCAGTACTTC.

This chain connects TRBV19 to TRBJ1-5; TRBD1 matches at 7 bases. CDR1 and CDR2 from the germline V gene are LNHDA and SQIVND (reference sequence). The CDR3 has 17 residues. Trimming took 7 bases from V and 0 from J; bases not matched to a gene: 12. CDR3 loop: CASMPNRGIYSNQPQHF. As DNA, the CDR3 is TGTGCCAGTATGCCCAACAGGGGAATCTATAGCAATCAGCCCCAGCATTTT. The full variable domain, completed using reference TRBV19 and TRBJ1-5, is DGGITQSPKYLFRKEGQNVTLSCEQNLNHDAMYWYRQDPGQGLRLIYYSQIVNDFQKGDIAEGYSVSREKKESFPLTVTSAQKNPTAFYLCASMPNRGIYSNQPQHFGDGTRLSIL.

This chain joins TRBV27 and TRBJ1-3; no clear D. Germline V gene lookup returns CDR1 MNHEY and CDR2 SMNVEV (reference sequence). Deletions cut 3 bases from V and 0 bases from J, with 6 bases between. The CDR3 runs 14 residues. The DNA of the CDR3 is TGTGCCAGCAGTTTCAGCGTCTCTGGAAACACCATATATTTT. This codes for CASSFSVSGNTIYF.

The V call is TRBV18, the J call TRBJ2-3, with a weak D call TRBD1 (5 bases). The V and J ends lost 3 bases and 6 bases respectively, with 16 bases between them. This CDR3 is 15 amino acids long. Germline assignment: CDR1 KGHSH and CDR2 LQKENI. The CDR3 loop reads CASSPGRSPGDTQYF. The CDR3 DNA reads TGTGCCAGCTCACCGGGGCGATCCCCCGGGGATACGCAGTATTTT.

J is TRBJ1-2 and V is TRBV24-1; possible D gene TRBD1, 6 bases. Deletions cut 5 bases from V and 6 bases from J, with 12 bases between. Looked up from germline, CDR1 is KGHDR and CDR2 is SFDVKD. The CDR3 totals 13 residues. CDR3: CATSVSRTDGYTF. The CDR3 DNA sequence: TGTGCCACCAGTGTTTCCAGGACAGATGGCTACACCTTC.

The rearrangement uses TRBV4-1 and TRBJ1-1, with 7 positions matching TRBD1. Germline CDR1 is MGHRA and CDR2 is YSYEKL. There are 13 residues in the CDR3. J was trimmed by 10 bases and V by 4 bases; bases with no gene match: 9. This CDR3 reads CASSPGQQGGAFF. DNA of the CDR3: TGCGCCAGCAGCCCGGGACAGCAGGGAGGAGCTTTCTTT.

The rearrangement joins TRBV25-1 to TRBJ1-1; TRBD1 might be the D (5 bases). Germline V gives CDR1 MGHDK, CDR2 SYGVNS. V was shortened by 2 bases and J by 7 bases, with 8 bases between the two germline ends. The CDR3 extends over 12 amino acids. As DNA, the CDR3 is TGTGCCAGCAGTGAAGGACACGGTGAAGCTTTCTTT. This encodes CASSEGHGEAFF.

The rearrangement links TRBV20-1 to TRBJ2-7; D is unclear. The CDR3 contains 11 residues. Germline V gives CDR1 DFQATT, CDR2 SNEGSKA (reference sequence). Deletions cut 3 bases from V and 7 bases from J, with 10 bases between. CDR3 loop: CSASGEEEQYF. CDR3 nucleotide sequence: TGCAGTGCTAGTGGAGAAGAGGAGCAGTACTTC.

The chain couples TRBV19 to TRBJ2-3; no reliable D call. The CDR3 contains 16 residues. With 6 bases removed from V and 0 bases from J, the gap between germline ends came to 16 bases. CDR1 is LNHDA, CDR2 SQIVND, per germline (reference sequence). The DNA of the CDR3 is TGTGCCAGTAGCCTCGACTTAGATTCTAGCACAGATACGCAGTATTTT. Its protein is CASSLDLDSSTDTQYF.

The genes are TRBV5-1 and TRBJ1-2; possibly TRBD1 for D (6 bases). Germline loops: CDR1 SGHRS, CDR2 YFSETQ. The CDR3 sequence is 15 residues long. V was shortened by 0 bases and J by 5 bases, with 14 bases between the two germline ends. CDR3: CASSLAAGARYGYTF. The CDR3 nucleotides are TGCGCCAGCAGCTTGGCGGCGGGGGCTAGGTATGGCTACACCTTC.